The 14 T cell receptor beta chains below were found in one sample sequenced in a study of T cell responses to AZD1222 COVID-19 vaccine. Clones were sequenced by immunoSEQ multiplex PCR, and TCRdb holds only the in-frame ones, with some missing. Of under 170,000 clones in the sample, approximately 92% were seen once. The source material was peripheral blood, sampled 28 days after the second AZD1222 dose. Receptors were obtained from an adult who received the AZD1222 COVID-19 vaccine.

The table lists this clone with a few counts. The DNA for the CDR3 is TGTGCCAGCAGCTTGGGAGGGGGCAAAGATCAGCCCCAGCATTTT. This sequence encodes CASSLGGGKDQPQHF. This chain uses TRBV7-6 with TRBJ1-5; 7 nucleotides match TRBD1. This CDR3 has 15 amino acids. The germline gives CDR1 SGHVS, CDR2 FNYEAQ. The J segment lost 5 bases and the V segment lost 3 bases, leaving 7 bases of the junction unmatched.

In nucleotides, the CDR3 is TGTGCCAGCAGCGCCGGGACTAACTATGGCTACACCTTC. As protein: CASSAGTNYGYTF. The chain combines TRBV21-1 with TRBJ1-2. TRBV21-1 is shown as a pseudogene. This CDR3 comprises 13 residues.

V usage is TRBV29-1 and J usage is TRBJ1-1; 7 bases align to TRBD1. J lost 11 bases, V lost 5 bases, and 11 bases had no gene match. The CDR3 is made up of 12 amino acids. Germline CDR1 SQVTM, CDR2 ANQGSEA. The CDR3 bases are TGCAGCGTTATACGGACAGGACTCGCCGCTTTCTTT. This codes for CSVIRTGLAAFF.

The V and J genes are TRBV4-1 and TRBJ1-2; possibly TRBD1 for D (6 bases). Germline V CDR1 and CDR2: MGHRA, YSYEKL. Trimming removed 2 bases at V and 2 bases at J, with 6 bases between. There are 13 residues in the CDR3. The CDR3 sequence is CASSQQGNYGYTF. CDR3 coding DNA: TGCGCCAGCAGCCAACAGGGGAACTATGGCTACACCTTC.

The chain joins TRBV30 to TRBJ1-1; unclear D gene. This CDR3 has 15 amino acids. Germline values: CDR1 GTSNPN, CDR2 SVGIG (reference sequence). The ends were cut back, 3 bases at V and 0 bases at J, with 14 bases in the middle. The CDR3 protein is CAWREVGYMNTEAFF. DNA of the CDR3: TGTGCCTGGAGAGAGGTAGGGTACATGAACACTGAAGCTTTCTTT.

The V and J genes are TRBV19 and TRBJ1-5; 7 bases align to TRBD1. Germline V CDR1 and CDR2: LNHDA, SQIVND (reference sequence). The trim removed 5 bases at V and 0 bases at J, leaving 10 bases unmatched. The CDR3 length is 17 residues. For the CDR3, the DNA is TGTGCCAGTAGTCCTCGGACAGGACCCTATAGCAATCAGCCCCAGCATTTT. The encoded protein is CASSPRTGPYSNQPQHF.

The rearrangement links TRBV20-1 to TRBJ2-7; 7 bases line up with TRBD1. The CDR3 spans 14 residues. The V segment lost 3 bases and the J segment 0 bases; nucleotides outside the gene matches: 5. The germline V gene has CDR1 DFQATT and CDR2 SNEGSKA (reference sequence). CDR3 coding DNA: TGCAGTGCTAGTCTAAGGGGGCCCTCCTACGAGCAGTACTTC. Translating it yields CSASLRGPSYEQYF.

This clone appeared a single time. The rearrangement joins TRBV6-5 to TRBJ2-5; 7 positions agree with TRBD2. V lost 5 bases to trimming and J lost 4 bases; unmatched junction nucleotides: 10. The CDR3 is made up of 15 amino acids. Germline V lookup: CDR1 MNHEY, CDR2 SVGAGI. This chain's CDR3 is CASSPNPGGGETQYF. In nucleotides, the CDR3 is TGTGCCAGCAGTCCCAACCCGGGGGGTGGAGAGACCCAGTACTTC.

V is TRBV19 and J is TRBJ1-1; possibly TRBD1 for D (5 bases). The V and J ends lost 5 bases and 1 base respectively, with 17 bases between them. Germline values: CDR1 LNHDA, CDR2 SQIVND (reference sequence). The CDR3 contains 16 residues. The CDR3 region has the DNA TGTGCCAGTAGTTTCTCCCGAGGGGCCGGGAACACTGAAGCTTTCTTT. It codes for CASSFSRGAGNTEAFF.

The chain is built from TRBV5-5 and TRBJ1-2; D gene ambiguous. Germline CDR1 and CDR2: SGHKS and YYEKEE (reference sequence). This CDR3 contains 16 residues. V lost 0 bases and J 6 bases, leaving 18 bases between the germline ends. CDR3 sequence (DNA): TGTGCCAGCAGCTTGGCCGCGTCGGGTCAAGTAGATGGCTACACCTTC. Amino acid sequence: CASSLAASGQVDGYTF.

The chain uses TRBV6-5 and TRBJ2-5, with D perhaps matching TRBD1 or TRBD2 (6 bases each). CDR1 and CDR2 from the germline V gene are MNHEY and SVGAGI. The CDR3 has 15 residues. The ends were cut back, 0 bases at V and 4 bases at J, with 12 bases in the middle. CDR3 bases: TGTGCCAGCAGTTACTCGATAGAGGGGGGAGAGACCCAGTACTTC. Amino acid sequence: CASSYSIEGGETQYF.

V gene TRBV6-4 combines with J gene TRBJ1-6; TRBD1 might be the D (6 bases). With 5 bases removed from V and 9 bases from J, the gap between germline ends came to 14 bases. This CDR3 contains 14 residues. Germline V gene sequence: CDR1 MRHNA, CDR2 SNTAGT. For the CDR3, the DNA is TGTGCCAGCAGTCCACAGGGTTCGGGTTCACCCCTCCACTTT. This encodes CASSPQGSGSPLHF.

The chain recombines TRBV10-2 with TRBJ1-1; D unclear. The V gene's germline CDR1 is WSHSY and CDR2 SAAADI. The length of the CDR3 is 13 residues. The V end was cut by 4 bases, the J end by 0 bases, with 6 bases between. DNA of the CDR3: TGCGCCAGCAGTGCTGTCATGAACACTGAAGCTTTCTTT. Translated: CASSAVMNTEAFF.

V usage is TRBV18 and J usage is TRBJ1-2, with D tentatively TRBD1 (6 bases). The ends were cut back, 1 base at V and 0 bases at J, with 9 bases in the middle. This CDR3 has 15 amino acids. Germline CDR1 KGHSH, CDR2 LQKENI. CDR3 DNA: TGTGCCAGCTCACCACGGACAGACGCTAACTATGGCTACACCTTC. This sequence encodes CASSPRTDANYGYTF.